The 13 T cell receptor beta chains below all came from one sample that was sequenced in a study of T cell repertoires in cytomegalovirus infection. TCRdb reprocessed the reads via MiXCR and lists one record per CDR3 protein. The data contain a few hundred thousand distinct CDR3 sequences, around 27% of them singletons. Sequencing was carried out using PBMCs. The receptors here all came from a human donor in good health (CMV status not recorded). Some clones in this sample may be carry-over from other donors' samples.

The gene calls are TRBV4-2 and TRBJ1-4, with D possibly being TRBD1 (5 bases). The CDR3 totals 16 residues. V was clipped by 0 bases and J by 5 bases, with 13 bases between them. CDR1 and CDR2 (germline): LGHNA, YNFKEQ. CDR3 in DNA: TGTGCCAGCAGCCAAGAAAGGGGAGGCGTGAATGAAAAACTGTTTTTT. This gives the protein CASSQERGGVNEKLFF.

This sequence joins TRBV7-8 and TRBJ1-3, with 8 bases lining up with TRBD1. Germline assignment: CDR1 SGHVS and CDR2 FQNEAQ. This CDR3 spans 15 amino acids. V was clipped by 4 bases and J by 2 bases; unmatched bases: 4. The CDR3 region is CASSSQTGAGNTIYF. CDR3 in DNA: TGTGCCAGCAGCTCACAGACAGGGGCTGGAAACACCATATATTTT. Combining the CDR3 with reference TRBV7-8 and TRBJ1-3 gives the whole variable domain GAGVSQSPRYKVAKRGQDVALRCDPISGHVSLFWYQQALGQGPEFLTYFQNEAQLDKSGLPSDRFFAERPEGSVSTLKIQRTQQEDSAVYLCASSSQTGAGNTIYFGEGSWLTVV.

This clonotype was recorded a few times. This rearrangement joins TRBV19 to TRBJ2-2; 9 positions agree with TRBD1. J lost 0 bases, V lost 5 bases, and 4 bases had no gene match. Germline assignment: CDR1 LNHDA and CDR2 SQIVND (reference sequence). The length of the CDR3 is 16 residues. CDR3: CASSVGQGPNTGELFF. The CDR3 coding sequence is TGTGCCAGTAGTGTGGGACAGGGACCGAACACCGGGGAGCTGTTTTTT.

This clonotype was counted ten times or more. V gene TRBV7-2 combines with J gene TRBJ2-2; no definite D call. The ends were cut back, 2 bases at V and 4 bases at J, with 8 bases in the middle. In germline, CDR1 is SGHTA, CDR2 FQGNSA. This CDR3 is built from 14 residues. The CDR3 spells CASSLTARTGELFF. The CDR3 coding sequence is TGTGCCAGCAGCTTAACAGCGCGCACCGGGGAGCTGTTTTTT.

Comment on this clonotype: Its ends do not fully match the called genes, so a read error is possible. V usage is TRBV7-6 and J usage is TRBJ2-5; 7 positions agree with TRBD1. The CDR3 covers 14 residues. Germline V CDR1 and CDR2: SGHVS, FNYEAQ. The CDR3 is CASSPTGREETQYF. The CDR3 DNA sequence: TGTGCTAGCAGCCCGACAGGGCGAGAAGAGACCCAGTACTTC.

The chain couples TRBV29-1 to TRBJ1-2; D is ambiguous. The V gene lost 4 bases and the J gene lost 4 bases, with 10 bases spanning the gap. In germline, CDR1 is SQVTM, CDR2 ANQGSEA. This CDR3 region has 12 residues. CDR3 amino acids: CSVGSGPYGYTF. The DNA of the CDR3 is TGCAGCGTTGGGTCCGGGCCCTATGGCTACACCTTC. The full variable domain, completed using reference TRBV29-1 and TRBJ1-2, is SAVISQKPSRDICQRGTSLTIQCQVDSQVTMMFWYRQQPGQSLTLIATANQGSEATYESGFVIDKFPISRPNLTFSTLTVSNMSPEDSSIYLCSVGSGPYGYTFGSGTRLTVV.

This clonotype turned up a few times. CDR3 bases: TGTGCCAGCAGCTTGACCGGGACTAGCTCGTCCTACGAGCAGTACTTC. Its translation: CASSLTGTSSSYEQYF. The chain links TRBV5-6 to TRBJ2-7; 9 bases map to TRBD2. The CDR3 has 16 amino acids. The trim removed 1 base at V and 1 base at J, leaving 6 bases unmatched. Germline loops: CDR1 SGHDT, CDR2 YYEEEE.

The table lists this clonotype with many counts. CDR3 residues: CASNDGQVGETQYF. The CDR3 bases are TGTGCCAGCAACGACGGACAGGTCGGGGAGACCCAGTACTTC. This chain joins TRBV7-2 and TRBJ2-5, with TRBD1 matching over 7 bases. The V gene end was trimmed by 7 bases and the J gene end by 5 bases; junction bases not matched to a gene: 10. Germline CDR1 reads SGHTA; CDR2 reads FQGNSA. The length of the CDR3 is 14 residues.

The chain combines TRBV7-9 with TRBJ2-1; no clear D. V was clipped by 6 bases and J by 7 bases, with 22 bases between them. The CDR3 length is 16 residues. Germline lookup yields CDR1 SEHNR and CDR2 FQNEAQ (reference sequence). The CDR3 coding sequence is TGTGCCAGCAGTTTTCGGGCGTCGTTGTATAGTAATGAGCAGTTCTTC. Residues: CASSFRASLYSNEQFF.

This clonotype appeared many times. The V gene is TRBV7-8, the J gene TRBJ2-7; 12 bases match TRBD2. V dropped 1 base and J dropped 3; count of bases not matched to a gene: 4. CDR1 is SGHVS, CDR2 FQNEAQ, per germline. The CDR3 is made up of 16 amino acids. The CDR3 DNA reads TGTGCCAGCAGCTTAGGTCTACTAGCGGGAGGCTACGAGCAGTACGTC. It is translated as CASSLGLLAGGYEQYV.

This chain joins TRBV11-3 and TRBJ1-2; the D gene is possibly TRBD1 (5 bases). Germline V CDR1 and CDR2: SGHNT, YENEEA. The CDR3 loop spans 14 amino acids. Trimming pared 7 bases from V and 7 bases from J, leaving 19 bases between. The CDR3 spells CASTSDTLRGGYTF. DNA of the CDR3: TGTGCCAGCACCTCGGACACCTTACGAGGTGGCTACACCTTC.

J is TRBJ1-5 and V is TRBV7-2, with D possibly TRBD1 on 5 matching bases. CDR1 and CDR2 (germline): SGHTA, FQGNSA. The length of the CDR3 is 15 residues. With 7 bases removed from V and 6 bases from J, the gap between germline ends came to 19 bases. CDR3: CASTQTGWPSQPQHF. The CDR3 region has the DNA TGTGCCAGCACCCAAACAGGTTGGCCCTCTCAGCCCCAGCATTTT.

This clonotype was counted a few times. The genes are TRBV29-1 and TRBJ1-1; no firm D call. V was trimmed by 0 bases and J by 2 bases, leaving 10 bases between them. From germline, CDR1 is SQVTM and CDR2 ANQGSEA. CDR3 size: 14 residues. The CDR3 nucleotides read TGCAGCGTTGAAGATGGAGCAGTAAACACTGAAGCTTTCTTT. As protein: CSVEDGAVNTEAFF.